This T cell receptor (beta chain) emerged from a study of blood T cell repertoires in COVID-19. CDR3 length: 15 amino acids. The trim removed 1 base at V and 0 bases at J, leaving 1 base unmatched. Germline CDR1 and CDR2: PRHDT and FYEKMQ (reference sequence). TCRdb keeps only in-frame clones here, not all; method: immunoSEQ multiplex PCR. The sample has about 180,000 clones, roughly four fifths seen once. The receptor comes from a human donor in a cohort sampled during active COVID-19. Material for sequencing was peripheral blood. V is TRBV13 and J is TRBJ2-3; 7 bases map to TRBD2. CDR3 sequence: CASSLAGGSTDTQYF. The CDR3 DNA reads TGTGCCAGCAGCTTAGCGGGGGGAAGCACAGATACGCAGTATTTT.